At least ten counts were recorded for the clone carrying this T cell receptor (beta chain). Its antigen remains unknown. The data stem from a study of human T cells and chemical hapten exposure. Study overall: The patch tests put 0.01% DPC on the skin of the upper back and were read 6 days later. Diagnoses of alopecia areata, totalis or universalis occurred in mostly female patients.

Study outcomes and limitations: Sensitization with DPC brought no change to TCRs above 1 in 1000 in frequency. The donors suffered from alopecia, so their immune response may not match that of healthy people.

TCRdb reprocessed the RACE reads via MiXCR and lists one record per CDR3 protein. The table lists roughly 100,000 distinct CDR3 sequences, 9% to 9.5% of them singletons. This sample's time point: patch test 2, 6 weeks after DPC sensitization. The treatment here: therapeutic diphenylcyclopropenone sensitization with weekly scalp DPC. This CDR3 region has 12 residues. Looked up from germline, CDR1 is SEHNR and CDR2 is FQNEAQ (reference sequence). The V end was cut by 5 bases, the J end by 2 bases, with 6 bases between. The receptor was derived from a middle-aged woman with alopecia areata. Some clones in this sample may be carry-over from other donors' samples. Specimen: whole blood, collected in connection with sensitization to the hapten diphenylcyclopropenone (DPC). The chain carries TRBV7-9 and TRBJ2-5; unclear D gene. CDR3 sequence reads: CASSPNQETQYF. CDR3 bases: TGTGCCAGCAGCCCCAATCAAGAGACCCAGTACTTC.